One sample yielded the 26 T cell receptor beta chains listed below, sequenced in a study of blood T cell repertoires in COVID-19. The data were produced by immunoSEQ multiplex PCR, yet TCRdb's version contains in-frame clones alone and is incomplete. The data contain roughly 250,000 clones, 80% to 90% of them singletons. The sequenced sample consisted of PBMCs or T cells enriched from blood (not recorded which). The receptors derive from a woman aged 30 to 39 who had recovered from COVID-19.

This chain joins TRBV10-1 and TRBJ2-3, with TRBD2 matching over 9 bases. Trimming cost V 0 bases and J 1 base; bases outside gene matches: 2. CDR3 length equals 16 residues. CDR1 and CDR2 from the germline V gene are WNHNN and SYGVQD (reference sequence). DNA for the CDR3: TGCGCCAGCAGTGAGTCGGCTAGCGGGGGCACAGATACGCAGTATTTT. Protein: CASSESASGGTDTQYF.

There are a few counts of this clone. CDR3 coding DNA: TGTGCCAGCAGTCCCAGTGGGCCCGAAGCTTTCTTT. It yields the protein CASSPSGPEAFF. The chain uses TRBV6-5 and TRBJ1-1; no definite D call. The CDR3 covers 12 residues. Trimming removed 5 bases at V and 8 bases at J, with 12 bases between. Germline-derived CDR1 and CDR2 are MNHEY and SVGAGI.

This rearrangement joins TRBV11-2 to TRBJ2-7; 9 positions match TRBD1. CDR1 is SGHAT and CDR2 is FQNNGV in the germline V gene. J lost 1 base, V lost 5 bases, and 9 bases had no gene match. This CDR3 spans 16 amino acids. CDR3 sequence: CASSLPRDRDSYEQYF. DNA of the CDR3: TGTGCCAGCAGCCTCCCCCGGGACAGGGATTCCTACGAGCAGTACTTC.

This chain links TRBV9 with TRBJ1-6, with D unresolved. This CDR3 has 17 amino acids. Germline V gives CDR1 SGDLS, CDR2 YYNGEE. The V gene lost 1 base and the J gene lost 6 bases, with 17 bases spanning the gap. CDR3 sequence (DNA): TGTGCCAGCAGCGTATCGGCGGCACCTATTGGTAATTCACCCCTCCACTTT. Its translation is CASSVSAAPIGNSPLHF.

The chain uses TRBV11-2 and TRBJ2-5, with D hard to call. V was clipped by 6 bases and J by 1 base, with 6 bases between them. The CDR3 spans 12 residues. The germline CDR1 and CDR2 sequences are SGHAT and FQNNGV. CDR3 nucleotides: TGTGCCAGCAGTTACGGCCAAGAGACCCAGTACTTC. This encodes CASSYGQETQYF.

The CDR3 region has the DNA TGTGCCAGCACCCCGGGAGCGGCCGCCTACGAGCAGTACTTC. Residues: CASTPGAAAYEQYF. The V gene is TRBV7-8, the J gene TRBJ2-7; D is possibly TRBD2 (6 bases). CDR1 is SGHVS and CDR2 is FQNEAQ in the germline V gene. V was clipped by 7 bases and J by 2 bases, with 15 bases between them. This CDR3 is built from 14 residues.

This chain connects TRBV28 to TRBJ2-1; possible D gene TRBD1, 5 bases. V gave up 2 bases and J gave up 6 bases, with 8 bases separating them. Germline assignment: CDR1 MDHEN and CDR2 SYDVKM. The CDR3 is 13 amino acids. The CDR3 DNA sequence: TGTGCCAGCAGTTTAACCCAGGGCAATGAGCAGTTCTTC. Encoded protein: CASSLTQGNEQFF.

V is TRBV6-4 and J is TRBJ1-6, with 8 bases matching TRBD1. Germline V gives CDR1 MRHNA, CDR2 SNTAGT. The CDR3 is 15 residues long. Germline trimming cut 6 bases from V and 5 bases from J; bases unmatched to any gene: 6. CDR3 sequence: CASRGQGDNNSPLHF. CDR3 nucleotides: TGTGCCAGCAGAGGACAGGGCGATAATAATTCACCCCTCCACTTT.

J is TRBJ2-7 and V is TRBV5-1; the D gene is possibly TRBD1 (5 bases). Looked up from germline, CDR1 is SGHRS and CDR2 is YFSETQ. Trimming left V 8 bases short and J 2 bases short, with 14 bases between. The CDR3 runs to 13 residues. As DNA, the CDR3 is TGCGCCAGTGGCCGATCAGGGACCTACGAGCAGTACTTC. Encoded protein: CASGRSGTYEQYF.

This sequence joins TRBV5-1 and TRBJ2-5, with 10 bases that match TRBD1. With 4 bases clipped from V and 6 bases from J, the junction kept 6 bases outside the gene matches. This CDR3 has 14 amino acids. The V gene's germline CDR1 is SGHRS and CDR2 YFSETQ. The DNA for the CDR3 is TGCGCCAGCAGCGGGTGGACAGGGGGAAAGACCCAGTACTTC. Protein: CASSGWTGGKTQYF.

This sequence joins TRBV6-5 and TRBJ1-5, with 7 bases fitting TRBD1. This CDR3 is built from 14 residues. V was clipped by 5 bases and J by 6 bases; unmatched bases: 7. CDR1 and CDR2 from the germline V gene are MNHEY and SVGAGI. CDR3 sequence: CASSTGAQGQPQHF. CDR3 nucleotides: TGTGCCAGCAGTACAGGGGCCCAGGGTCAGCCCCAGCATTTT.

V gene TRBV5-6 combines with J gene TRBJ2-6, with TRBD1 as a possible D gene (5 bases). Germline CDR1 reads SGHDT; CDR2 reads YYEEEE. Trimming shortened V by 2 bases and J by 0 bases, and 12 bases separated the two germline ends. CDR3 length equals 17 residues. The DNA of the CDR3 is TGTGCCAGCAGCTTATTTACAGGACACTCTGGGGCCAACGTCCTGACTTTC. Residues: CASSLFTGHSGANVLTF.

The chain links TRBV19 to TRBJ2-5, with D hard to call. CDR1 and CDR2 (germline): LNHDA, SQIVND (reference sequence). Between the trimmed V and J ends, which lost 3 bases and 0 bases, there was a span of 8 bases. The CDR3 extends over 14 amino acids. CDR3 sequence (DNA): TGTGCCAGTAGTATCACTCCTTACCAAGAGACCCAGTACTTC. This sequence encodes CASSITPYQETQYF.

The gene calls are TRBV5-1 and TRBJ2-2, with D perhaps TRBD2 (6 bases). This CDR3 spans 17 amino acids. Germline V CDR1 and CDR2: SGHRS, YFSETQ. V lost 1 base, J lost 1 base, and 14 bases lay in between. The CDR3, as DNA: TGCGCCAGCAGCTTGTTGGCCGGGAGTCGGAACACCGGGGAGCTGTTTTTT. Protein product: CASSLLAGSRNTGELFF. The full variable domain, with the rest looked up from reference TRBV5-1 and TRBJ2-2, is KAGVTQTPRYLIKTRGQQVTLSCSPISGHRSVSWYQQTPGQGLQFLFEYFSETQRNKGNFPGRFSGRQFSNSRSEMNVSTLELGDSALYLCASSLLAGSRNTGELFFGEGSRLTVL.

J is TRBJ2-7 and V is TRBV13; 8 bases line up with TRBD1. The CDR3 contains 14 residues. Germline CDR1 is PRHDT and CDR2 is FYEKMQ (reference sequence). V shed 7 bases, J shed 1 base, and the junction held 6 bases outside the gene matches. The CDR3 loop is CASTPGQGSYEQYF. As DNA, the CDR3 is TGTGCCAGCACCCCAGGACAGGGATCCTACGAGCAGTACTTC. The full variable domain, completed using reference TRBV13 and TRBJ2-7, is AAGVIQSPRHLIKEKRETATLKCYPIPRHDTVYWYQQGPGQDPQFLISFYEKMQSDKGSIPDRFSAQQFSDYHSELNMSSLELGDSALYFCASTPGQGSYEQYFGPGTRLTVT.

The CDR3 bases are TGTGCCAGCAGCTTAGGGGCAGACGAGCAGTACTTC. Translating it yields CASSLGADEQYF. The chain joins TRBV11-2 to TRBJ2-7, with D unresolved. The germline gives CDR1 SGHAT, CDR2 FQNNGV. V was clipped by 1 base and J by 5 bases, with 6 bases between them. The CDR3 spans 12 residues.

This clone was picked up one time. The rearrangement links TRBV27 to TRBJ1-5; TRBD1 agrees at 9 bases. This CDR3 is built from 15 residues. Trimming took 8 bases from V and 3 from J; bases not matched to a gene: 8. Germline values: CDR1 MNHEY, CDR2 SMNVEV (reference sequence). The CDR3 DNA reads TGTGCCAGCGGTGCCGGGACAGGGCCCAATCAGCCCCAGCATTTT. Translation gives CASGAGTGPNQPQHF.

This rearrangement joins TRBV19 to TRBJ2-6; TRBD1 matches at 7 bases. This CDR3 region has 15 residues. The germline CDR1 and CDR2 sequences are LNHDA and SQIVND (reference sequence). V lost 7 bases and J lost 0; bases outside the gene matches: 3. The CDR3 loop is CASTGTASGANVLTF. Written as DNA, the CDR3 is TGTGCCAGTACGGGGACAGCCTCTGGGGCCAACGTCCTGACTTTC.

This chain links TRBV6-6 with TRBJ2-1; D is ambiguous. The CDR3 has 15 residues. CDR1 is MNHNY, CDR2 SVGAGI, per germline (reference sequence). Trimming pared 2 bases from V and 0 bases from J, leaving 8 bases between. In DNA, the CDR3 is TGTGCCAGCAGTTACGAGCACAGCTCCTACAATGAGCAGTTCTTC. The encoded protein is CASSYEHSSYNEQFF.

V usage is TRBV4-1 and J usage is TRBJ2-1; 7 bases line up with TRBD2. Germline V gives CDR1 MGHRA, CDR2 YSYEKL. With V trimmed by 3 bases and J by 0 bases, 8 bases remained unmatched. This CDR3 region has 17 residues. CDR3 in DNA: TGCGCCAGCAGCCACCACAAGGGCGGGGGCTCCTACAATGAGCAGTTCTTC. Translating it yields CASSHHKGGGSYNEQFF.

The chain couples TRBV24-1 to TRBJ1-5; D remains unclear. Germline CDR1 and CDR2: KGHDR and SFDVKD. V was pared by 0 bases and J by 4 bases, with 6 bases between. The CDR3 is 14 amino acids. The CDR3 nucleotides are TGTGCCACCAGTGATTTGACAGTTAATCAGCCCCAGCATTTT. Residues: CATSDLTVNQPQHF.

This chain links TRBV6-1 with TRBJ2-7; D is possibly TRBD1 (6 bases). Germline V gene data show CDR1 as MNHNS and CDR2 as SASEGT. Trimming stripped 4 bases from V and 4 bases from J, with 20 bases between. CDR3 length: 16 amino acids. In DNA, the CDR3 is TGTGCCAGCAGTGTGGTGGCACAGGGTGGTAGGTACGAGCAGTACTTC. Amino acids: CASSVVAQGGRYEQYF.

The rearrangement joins TRBV5-1 to TRBJ2-7, with 7 bases identical to TRBD1. Germline values: CDR1 SGHRS, CDR2 YFSETQ. The CDR3 consists of 14 residues. The ends lost 4 bases at V and 2 bases at J; junction bases unmatched: 6. CDR3 in amino acids: CASSMTGTAYEQYF. The CDR3 nucleotides read TGCGCCAGCAGCATGACCGGGACAGCCTACGAGCAGTACTTC. The full variable domain, rest sourced from reference TRBV5-1 and TRBJ2-7, is KAGVTQTPRYLIKTRGQQVTLSCSPISGHRSVSWYQQTPGQGLQFLFEYFSETQRNKGNFPGRFSGRQFSNSRSEMNVSTLELGDSALYLCASSMTGTAYEQYFGPGTRLTVT.

The gene calls are TRBV27 and TRBJ1-1, with 7 positions matching TRBD1. CDR3 length: 13 residues. Unmatched junction bases numbered 5, after V lost 6 bases and J lost 4 bases. Per germline, CDR1 MNHEY and CDR2 SMNVEV (reference sequence). The CDR3 nucleotides are TGTGCCAGCAGAAAAGACAGGGTCACTGAAGCTTTCTTT. Translated, it gives CASRKDRVTEAFF.

The chain uses TRBV28 and TRBJ1-3, with D perhaps matching TRBD1 (5 bases). V was trimmed by 4 bases and J by 4 bases, leaving 14 bases between them. Germline lookup yields CDR1 MDHEN and CDR2 SYDVKM. The CDR3 extends over 15 amino acids. CDR3 bases: TGTGCCAGCAGTTGGTCGGGGGGTGGCGGAAACACCATATATTTT. Translation gives CASSWSGGGGNTIYF. Supplemented by reference TRBV28 and TRBJ1-3, the full variable domain reads DVKVTQSSRYLVKRTGEKVFLECVQDMDHENMFWYRQDPGLGLRLIYFSYDVKMKEKGDIPEGYSVSREKKERFSLILESASTNQTSMYLCASSWSGGGGNTIYFGEGSWLTVV.

The CDR3 nucleotides read TGTGCCACCCACAGGGGGCTGGGGGAGACCCAGTACTTC. Translation: CATHRGLGETQYF. This chain links TRBV6-5 with TRBJ2-5, with TRBD1 matching over 9 bases. Per germline, CDR1 MNHEY and CDR2 SVGAGI. The CDR3 has 13 residues. Trimming at V came to 10 bases and at J to 5 bases, leaving 8 bases not matched to a gene.